What follows are 18 T cell receptor beta chains derived from one specimen sequenced in a study of OX40 agonist ivuxolimab in advanced cancers. Measured with immunoSEQ multiplex PCR; TCRdb has only the in-frame clones, and not every one. The table records some 100,000 clones, 84% of them present only once. Sequencing used CD4+ or CD8+ T cells sorted from blood, obtained in a trial of the OX40 agonist ivuxolimab. These receptors all stem from an adult with an advanced solid tumor such as melanoma, head and neck, liver or kidney cancer.

V usage is TRBV10-3 and J usage is TRBJ2-5; D gene unclear. CDR1 and CDR2 from the germline V gene are ENHRY and SYGVKD. Between the trimmed V and J ends, which lost 4 bases and 3 bases, there was a span of 9 bases. The CDR3 has 13 amino acids. CDR3 nucleotide sequence: TGTGCCATCAGTGGGGGTCCCGAAGAGACCCAGTACTTC. Translated, it gives CAISGGPEETQYF.

The rearrangement joins TRBV7-9 to TRBJ2-1, with TRBD2 matching over 7 bases. V shed 5 bases, J shed 9 bases, and the junction held 16 bases outside the gene matches. Germline V CDR1 and CDR2: SEHNR, FQNEAQ (reference sequence). There are 16 residues in the CDR3. The DNA for the CDR3 is TGTGCCAGCAGCCCCTGGGGGGGGACCCCAATTTCTGAGCAGTTCTTC. This sequence encodes CASSPWGGTPISEQFF.

The chain links TRBV5-1 to TRBJ1-5; a possible D gene is TRBD1 (5 bases). Trimming took 0 bases from V and 0 from J, leaving 7 bases between them. The CDR3 sequence is 15 residues long. CDR1 and CDR2 (germline): SGHRS, YFSETQ. In DNA, the CDR3 is TGCGCCAGCAGCTTGGTAGGGGATAGCAATCAGCCCCAGCATTTT. This sequence encodes CASSLVGDSNQPQHF.

The sample holds one count of this clone. V gene TRBV5-1 combines with J gene TRBJ2-3; 8 nucleotides match TRBD2. Germline V gives CDR1 SGHRS, CDR2 YFSETQ. The CDR3 spans 16 residues. J lost 1 base, V lost 4 bases, and 8 bases had no gene match. Here the CDR3 DNA reads TGCGCCAGCAGCCGCCCCCCGGGGGGGCGCACAGATACGCAGTATTTT. It codes for CASSRPPGGRTDTQYF.

In DNA form, the CDR3 reads TGTGCCAGCAGCCTCAGCCCCTTAGGGACCACGGGGGAGCTGTTTTTT. It specifies CASSLSPLGTTGELFF. The V and J genes are TRBV7-2 and TRBJ2-2; D may be TRBD1 or TRBD2 (5 bases each). CDR3 size: 16 residues. The germline V gene encodes CDR1 SGHTA and CDR2 FQGNSA. The V end lost 5 bases, the J end lost 8 bases, and 21 bases lay between the germline ends.

V and J are TRBV5-4 and TRBJ2-7, with D unclear. Germline loops: CDR1 SGHNT, CDR2 YYREEE (reference sequence). The CDR3 is made up of 14 amino acids. V was clipped by 0 bases and J by 0 bases, with 7 bases between them. The CDR3, as DNA: TGTGCCAGCAGCTTGGGGGCCCTCTCCTACGAGCAGTACGTC. Translation gives CASSLGALSYEQYV.

The chain links TRBV5-1 to TRBJ1-1; no clear D gene. The CDR3 extends over 12 amino acids. Trimming pared 5 bases from V and 11 bases from J, leaving 16 bases between. Germline V gives CDR1 SGHRS, CDR2 YFSETQ. The CDR3 is CASSGDGGRAFF. DNA for the CDR3: TGCGCCAGCAGTGGGGATGGCGGACGGGCTTTCTTT.

This chain uses TRBV18 with TRBJ2-7, with a possible D match to TRBD2 (5 bases). Germline V gene data show CDR1 as KGHSH and CDR2 as LQKENI. Trimming took off 4 bases at V and 2 bases at J, with 9 bases between the two ends. This CDR3 has 13 amino acids. CDR3 DNA: TGTGCCAGCTCACAGGACGGGACCTACGAGCAGTACTTC. Protein sequence: CASSQDGTYEQYF.

The rearrangement uses TRBV9 and TRBJ2-1, with no clear D. The V gene's germline CDR1 is SGDLS and CDR2 YYNGEE. Trimming took 0 bases from V and 7 from J, leaving 17 bases between them. This CDR3 has 16 amino acids. The CDR3 spells CASSVEGLRWGNEQFF. The DNA for the CDR3 is TGTGCCAGCAGCGTAGAGGGATTACGGTGGGGTAATGAGCAGTTCTTC.

This clone has just a few counts. The rearrangement joins TRBV27 to TRBJ1-5; TRBD1 is a possible D gene (6 bases). V lost 3 bases to trimming and J lost 4 bases, with 16 bases between them. This CDR3 spans 16 amino acids. Germline V gene lookup returns CDR1 MNHEY and CDR2 SMNVEV (reference sequence). The CDR3 nucleotides read TGTGCCAGCAGTTTTACCACCAGGGGAGGGAATCAGCCCCAGCATTTT. It specifies CASSFTTRGGNQPQHF.

The chain couples TRBV25-1 to TRBJ2-2; no firm D call. Trimming took off 7 bases at V and 5 bases at J, with 11 bases between the two ends. CDR1 MGHDK and CDR2 SYGVNS come from the germline V gene. CDR3 length: 13 amino acids. As DNA, the CDR3 is TGTGCCAGCACCTTCGCGCATACCGGGGAGCTGTTTTTT. Translation: CASTFAHTGELFF.

The chain recombines TRBV11-1 with TRBJ2-3; tentatively, D is TRBD1 or TRBD2 (6 bases each). With 3 bases removed from V and 2 bases from J, the gap between germline ends came to 12 bases. CDR3 length: 15 residues. CDR1 SGHAT and CDR2 FQDESV come from the germline V gene (reference sequence). Here the CDR3 DNA reads TGTGCCAGCAGCTTGAGGGGGGCCCACACAGATACGCAGTATTTT. Protein product: CASSLRGAHTDTQYF.

The V and J genes are TRBV5-4 and TRBJ2-3, with D uncertain. Trimming cost V 4 bases and J 0 bases, with 3 bases left between them. The germline V gene encodes CDR1 SGHNT and CDR2 YYREEE (reference sequence). This CDR3 has 12 residues. The chain's CDR3 is CASSGSTDTQYF. In DNA form, the CDR3 reads TGTGCCAGCAGCGGCAGCACAGATACGCAGTATTTT.

The chain has TRBV29-1 and TRBJ2-3; D perhaps matches TRBD2 (6 bases). CDR1 and CDR2 from the germline V gene are SQVTM and ANQGSEA. CDR3 length equals 10 residues. CDR3 nucleotides: TGCAGTATGGGGGGAGATACGCAGTATTTT. Its translation: CSMGGDTQYF.

The chain uses TRBV7-2 and TRBJ1-1; perhaps TRBD1 as D (5 bases). Per germline, CDR1 SGHTA and CDR2 FQGNSA. The CDR3 covers 13 residues. Deletions cut 5 bases from V and 3 bases from J, with 10 bases between. CDR3 nucleotides: TGTGCCAGCAGCCGGGACCTTGACACTGAAGCTTTCTTT. Translating it yields CASSRDLDTEAFF.

The rearrangement joins TRBV28 to TRBJ1-3; weak D call: TRBD1 (5 bases). From germline, CDR1 is MDHEN and CDR2 SYDVKM. CDR3 size: 17 residues. Trimming took 7 bases from V and 0 from J, leaving 19 bases between them. CDR3 nucleotide sequence: TGTGCCAGCAATTCCCCCGGGGGAAGCGGCTCTGGAAACACCATATATTTT. Its protein product is CASNSPGGSGSGNTIYF.

The rearrangement uses TRBV6-4 and TRBJ2-3; D not resolved. Germline CDR1 MRHNA, CDR2 SNTAGT. The CDR3 is 14 amino acids. V was trimmed by 4 bases and J by 2 bases, leaving 10 bases between them. CDR3: CASSAEVHTDTQYF. For the CDR3, the DNA is TGTGCCAGCAGTGCTGAAGTGCACACAGATACGCAGTATTTT.

The V gene is TRBV4-1, the J gene TRBJ2-2; perhaps D is TRBD1 or TRBD2 (5 bases each). This CDR3 is 16 amino acids long. Germline V gene lookup returns CDR1 MGHRA and CDR2 YSYEKL. V gave up 0 bases and J gave up 5 bases, with 13 bases separating them. CDR3 nucleotide sequence: TGCGCCAGCAGCCAAGATGGGATGAGGGGAACCGGGGAGCTGTTTTTT. Translating it yields CASSQDGMRGTGELFF.